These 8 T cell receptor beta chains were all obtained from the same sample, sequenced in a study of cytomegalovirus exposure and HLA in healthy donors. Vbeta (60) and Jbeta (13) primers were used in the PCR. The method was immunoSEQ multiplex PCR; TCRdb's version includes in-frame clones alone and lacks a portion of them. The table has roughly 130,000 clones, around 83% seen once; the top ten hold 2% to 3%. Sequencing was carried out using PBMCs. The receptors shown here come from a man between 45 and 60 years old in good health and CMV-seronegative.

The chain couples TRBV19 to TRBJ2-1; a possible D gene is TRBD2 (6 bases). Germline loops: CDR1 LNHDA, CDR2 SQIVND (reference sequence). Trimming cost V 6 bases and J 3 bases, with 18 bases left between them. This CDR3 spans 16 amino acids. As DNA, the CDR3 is TGTGCCAGTAGCCGAAAAGCGGGTCCCCTCTACAATGAGCAGTTCTTC. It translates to CASSRKAGPLYNEQFF.

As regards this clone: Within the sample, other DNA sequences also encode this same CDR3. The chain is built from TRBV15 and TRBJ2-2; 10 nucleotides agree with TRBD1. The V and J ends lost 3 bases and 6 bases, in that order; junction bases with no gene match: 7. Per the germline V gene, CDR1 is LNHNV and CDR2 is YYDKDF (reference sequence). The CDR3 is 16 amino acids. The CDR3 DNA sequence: TGTGCCACCAGCAGGGCGCGGACAGGGGGGCCCGGGGAGCTGTTTTTT. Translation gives CATSRARTGGPGELFF. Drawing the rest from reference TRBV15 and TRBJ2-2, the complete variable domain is DAMVIQNPRYQVTQFGKPVTLSCSQTLNHNVMYWYQQKSSQAPKLLFHYYDKDFNNEADTPDNFQSRRPNTSFCFLDIRSPGLGDTAMYLCATSRARTGGPGELFFGEGSRLTVL.

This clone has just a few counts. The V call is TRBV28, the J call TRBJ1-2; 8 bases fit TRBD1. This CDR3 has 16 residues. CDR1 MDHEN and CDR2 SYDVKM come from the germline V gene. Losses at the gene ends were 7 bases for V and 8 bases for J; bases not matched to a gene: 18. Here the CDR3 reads CASTNQGAMPHWGYTF. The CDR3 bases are TGTGCCAGCACCAATCAGGGGGCGATGCCCCATTGGGGCTACACCTTC.

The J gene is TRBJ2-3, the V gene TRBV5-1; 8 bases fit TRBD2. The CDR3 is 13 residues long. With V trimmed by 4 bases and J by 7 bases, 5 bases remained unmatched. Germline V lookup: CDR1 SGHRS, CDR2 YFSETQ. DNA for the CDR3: TGCGCCAGCAGCCCGGGGGGGCCAAATACGCAGTATTTT. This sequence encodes CASSPGGPNTQYF. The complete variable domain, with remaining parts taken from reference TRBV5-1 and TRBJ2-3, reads KAGVTQTPRYLIKTRGQQVTLSCSPISGHRSVSWYQQTPGQGLQFLFEYFSETQRNKGNFPGRFSGRQFSNSRSEMNVSTLELGDSALYLCASSPGGPNTQYFGPGTRLTVL.

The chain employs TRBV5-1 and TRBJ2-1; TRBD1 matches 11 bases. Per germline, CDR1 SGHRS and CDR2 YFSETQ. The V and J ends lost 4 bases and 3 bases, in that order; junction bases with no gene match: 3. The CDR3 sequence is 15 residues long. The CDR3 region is CASSPGQGDYNEQFF. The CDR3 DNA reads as TGCGCCAGCAGCCCGGGACAGGGGGACTACAATGAGCAGTTCTTC.

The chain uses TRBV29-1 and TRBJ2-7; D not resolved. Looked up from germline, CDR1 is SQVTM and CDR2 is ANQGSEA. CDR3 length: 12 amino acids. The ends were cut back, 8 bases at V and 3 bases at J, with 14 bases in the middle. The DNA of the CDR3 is TGCAGCCCCCGCCCACTTATCTACGAGCAGTACTTC. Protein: CSPRPLIYEQYF.

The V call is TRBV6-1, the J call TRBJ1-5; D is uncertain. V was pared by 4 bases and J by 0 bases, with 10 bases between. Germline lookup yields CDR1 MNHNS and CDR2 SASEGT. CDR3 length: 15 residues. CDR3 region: CASSVIRISNQPQHF. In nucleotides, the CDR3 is TGTGCCAGCAGTGTAATCAGGATTAGCAATCAGCCCCAGCATTTT.

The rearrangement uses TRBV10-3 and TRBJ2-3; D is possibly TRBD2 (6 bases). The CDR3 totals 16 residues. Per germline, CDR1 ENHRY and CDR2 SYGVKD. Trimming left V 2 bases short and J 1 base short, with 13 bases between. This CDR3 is CAISEGDWGGTDTQYF. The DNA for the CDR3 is TGTGCCATCAGTGAGGGGGACTGGGGGGGCACAGATACGCAGTATTTT.